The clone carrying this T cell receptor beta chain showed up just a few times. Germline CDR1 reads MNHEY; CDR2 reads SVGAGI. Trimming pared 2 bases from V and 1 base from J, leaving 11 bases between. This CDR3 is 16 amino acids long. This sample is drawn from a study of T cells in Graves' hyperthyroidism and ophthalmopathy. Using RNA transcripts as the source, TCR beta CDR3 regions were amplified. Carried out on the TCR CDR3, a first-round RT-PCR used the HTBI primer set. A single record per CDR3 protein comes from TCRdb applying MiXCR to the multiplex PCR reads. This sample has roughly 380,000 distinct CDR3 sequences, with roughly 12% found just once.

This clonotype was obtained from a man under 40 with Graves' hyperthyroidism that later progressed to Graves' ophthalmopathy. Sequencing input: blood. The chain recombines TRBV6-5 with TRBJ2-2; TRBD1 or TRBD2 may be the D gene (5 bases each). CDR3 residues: CASSYRSGRNTGELFF. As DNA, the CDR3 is TGTGCCAGCAGTTACAGGTCAGGGAGGAACACCGGGGAGCTGTTTTTT.